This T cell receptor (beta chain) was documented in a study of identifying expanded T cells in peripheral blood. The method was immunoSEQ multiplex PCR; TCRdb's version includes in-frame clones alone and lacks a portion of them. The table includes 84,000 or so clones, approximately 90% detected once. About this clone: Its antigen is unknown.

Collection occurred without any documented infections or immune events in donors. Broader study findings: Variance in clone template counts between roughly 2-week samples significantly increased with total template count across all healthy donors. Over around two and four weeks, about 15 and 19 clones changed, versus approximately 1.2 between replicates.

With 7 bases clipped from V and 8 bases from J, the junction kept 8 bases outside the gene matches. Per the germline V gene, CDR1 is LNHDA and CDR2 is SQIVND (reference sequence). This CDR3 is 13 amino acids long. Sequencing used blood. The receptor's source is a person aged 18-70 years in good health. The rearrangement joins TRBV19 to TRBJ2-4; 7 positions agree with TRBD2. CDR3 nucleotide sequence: TGTGCCAGTATACAGAGCGGGACGGACATTCAGTACTTC. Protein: CASIQSGTDIQYF.